Listed below are T cell receptor beta chains from one sample, sequenced in a study of blood T cells in healthy people across ages. One entry per CDR3 protein, called by TCRdb with MiXCR from the 5' RACE reads. This sample carries some 900,000 distinct CDR3 sequences, 29% of them seen once, and the ten largest clones take roughly a sixth. The material sequenced was blood. These receptors originate from a woman older than 75 in good health. The CDR3 runs from the conserved cysteine through the conserved F or W. The order of the fields is J gene, D gene, clone size, V gene, CDR3 protein, CDR3 DNA. A D gene is named only where the DNA matches it firmly. Not every row has a clone size; where given, it reads once, few, many or a size class.

TRBJ2-3,TRBD2,many,TRBV7-2,CASSSQIAGGIDTQYF,TGTGCCAGCAGCTCCCAAATAGCGGGGGGTATTGATACGCAGTATTTT
TRBJ2-1,TRBD2,many,TRBV25-1,CASSPPLAGEQFF,TGTGCCAGCAGTCCCCCCCTAGCGGGAGAGCAGTTCTTC
TRBJ2-7,.,few,TRBV4-3,CASSQDSNEGYEQYF,TGCGCCAGCAGCCAAGATTCGAATGAGGGCTACGAGCAGTACTTC
TRBJ2-1,TRBD2,few,TRBV6-6,CASGLSGGAGNEQFF,TGTGCCAGCGGTCTTAGCGGGGGGGCAGGGAATGAGCAGTTCTTC
TRBJ2-3,.,many,TRBV24-1,CATSDTTEPDTQYF,TGTGCCACCAGTGACACGACAGAACCAGATACGCAGTATTTT
TRBJ1-2,TRBD1,.,TRBV4-3,CANSPGGRGYTF,TGCGCCAACAGCCCAGGGGGTAGAGGCTACACCTTC
TRBJ2-7,TRBD2,many,TRBV30,CAWSTSGGAYEQYF,TGTGCCTGGAGTACTAGCGGGGGGGCCTACGAGCAGTACTTC
TRBJ2-3,.,many,TRBV20-1,CSASWGADTQYF,TGCAGTGCTTCCTGGGGCGCAGATACGCAGTATTTT
TRBJ1-1,TRBD1,.,TRBV30,CAGLQGDTEAFF,TGTGCCGGATTACAGGGGGACACTGAAGCTTTCTTT
TRBJ1-4,.,many,TRBV5-1,CASSLAGVGREKLFF,TGCGCCAGCAGCTTGGCCGGGGTAGGACGCGAAAAACTGTTTTTT
TRBJ2-1,.,.,TRBV7-2,CASGLRGEQFF,TGTGCCAGCGGCCTTAGGGGTGAGCAGTTCTTC
TRBJ2-2,.,.,TRBV7-7,CASSLSGPRTGELFF,TGTGCTAGCAGCTTATCCGGGCCGAGGACCGGGGAGCTGTTTTTT
TRBJ2-2,.,.,TRBV28,CASKRQNWELFF,TGTGCCAGCAAGCGACAGAACTGGGAGCTATTTTTT
TRBJ2-1,TRBD1,.,TRBV5-6,CASSLGQGEGQFF,TGTGCCAGCAGCTTAGGACAGGGTGAGGGGCAGTTCTTC
TRBJ1-3,.,.,TRBV6-2/TRBV6-3,CASSPGIYSGNTIYF,TGTGCCAGCAGCCCCGGAATCTACTCTGGAAACACCATATATTTT
TRBJ2-1,.,many,TRBV7-9,CASSLAYKGRNEQFF,TGTGCCAGCAGCTTAGCGTATAAGGGTAGAAATGAGCAGTTCTTC
TRBJ2-3,.,many,TRBV7-9,CASSSEGLTDTQYF,TGTGCCAGCAGCTCCGAGGGTCTAACAGATACGCAGTATTTT
TRBJ1-2,.,.,TRBV11-2,CASSRDSRAVNYGYTF,TGTGCCAGCAGTAGGGATAGCCGAGCCGTTAACTATGGCTACACCTTC
TRBJ2-3,TRBD2,.,TRBV5-1,CASSLGIFTSGGTDTQYF,TGCGCCAGCAGCTTGGGAATATTTACTAGCGGGGGCACAGATACGCAGTATTTT
TRBJ2-1,TRBD2,few,TRBV5-1,CASREGLAGGSYNEQFF,TGCGCCAGCAGAGAAGGACTAGCGGGGGGCTCCTACAATGAGCAGTTCTTC
TRBJ2-1,TRBD2,many,TRBV7-2,CASSPWISSGGRSSYNEQFF,TGTGCCAGCAGCCCGTGGATTTCTAGCGGGGGGCGGAGCTCCTACAATGAGCAGTTCTTC